This TCR beta chain was obtained from a study of tumor-infiltrating lymphocytes in primary liver carcinoma. On the study more broadly: Surgeons resected the patients' primary liver carcinomas.

Details on this clonotype: The antigen is not known. This could be a read error, since a much larger clone is one nucleotide away.

The study's findings and limits: Tumor samples exhibited a significantly greater top-250-clone fraction than blood samples (p = 0.039). Tumor-adjacent and tumor-blood pairs overlapped less than tumor region pairs did.

Synthesis of TCR beta cDNA was carried out from 500 ng total RNA with a constant-region primer. Three rounds of nested multiplex PCR with slightly modified ARM-PCR produced TCR beta libraries. TRBV1-TRBV30 forward primers paired with a C-beta reverse primer drove the first two PCR rounds, approximately 11 cycles each. One entry per CDR3 protein results from TCRdb running MiXCR on the multiplex PCR reads. The sample contains about 350,000 distinct CDR3 sequences, less than 70% of which appear only once. Germline V gene data show CDR1 as MNHEY and CDR2 as SVGAGI. The length of the CDR3 is 14 residues. Germline DNA was extracted alongside blood RNA, which was obtained from unsorted whole blood. Chronic HBV infection, untreated so far, was present in the patients.

The receptor's source is a man in his forties with primary liver carcinoma and hepatitis B virus infection. The gene calls are TRBV6-5 and TRBJ2-7, with 11 bases lining up with TRBD1. Sequencing input: peripheral blood. CDR3 nucleotide sequence: TGTGCCAGCAGTTTCCCGGGACAGGGGGGCGAGCAGTGCTTC. This sequence encodes CASSFPGQGGEQCF.